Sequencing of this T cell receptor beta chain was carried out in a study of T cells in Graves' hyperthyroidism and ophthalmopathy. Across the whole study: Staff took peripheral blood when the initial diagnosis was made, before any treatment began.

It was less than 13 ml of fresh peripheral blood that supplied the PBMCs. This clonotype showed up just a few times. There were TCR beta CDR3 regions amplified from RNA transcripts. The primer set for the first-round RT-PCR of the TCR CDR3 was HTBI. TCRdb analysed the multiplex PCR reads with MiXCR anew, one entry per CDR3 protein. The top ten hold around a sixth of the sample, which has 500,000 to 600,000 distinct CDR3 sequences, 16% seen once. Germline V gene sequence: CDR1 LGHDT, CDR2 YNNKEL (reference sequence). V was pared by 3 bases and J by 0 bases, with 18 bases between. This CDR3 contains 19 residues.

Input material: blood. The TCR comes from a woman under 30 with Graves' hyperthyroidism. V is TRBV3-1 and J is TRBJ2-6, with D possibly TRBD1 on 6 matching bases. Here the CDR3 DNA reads TGTGCCAGCAGCCATCTCCCGACAGGCACAAGCTCTGGGGCCAACGTCCTGACTTTC. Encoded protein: CASSHLPTGTSSGANVLTF.